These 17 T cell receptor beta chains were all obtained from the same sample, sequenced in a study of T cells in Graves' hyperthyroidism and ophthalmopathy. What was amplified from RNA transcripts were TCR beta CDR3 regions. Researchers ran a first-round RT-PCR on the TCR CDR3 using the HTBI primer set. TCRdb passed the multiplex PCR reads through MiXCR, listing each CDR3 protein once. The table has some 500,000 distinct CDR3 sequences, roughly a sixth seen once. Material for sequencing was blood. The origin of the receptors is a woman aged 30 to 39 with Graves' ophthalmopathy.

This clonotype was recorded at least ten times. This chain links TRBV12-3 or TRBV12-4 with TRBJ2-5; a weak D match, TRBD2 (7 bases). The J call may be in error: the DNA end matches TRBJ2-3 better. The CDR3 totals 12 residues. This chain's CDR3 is CASSSGGGTQYF. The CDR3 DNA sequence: TGTGCCAGCAGTTCGGGGGGCGGGACGCAGTATTTT.

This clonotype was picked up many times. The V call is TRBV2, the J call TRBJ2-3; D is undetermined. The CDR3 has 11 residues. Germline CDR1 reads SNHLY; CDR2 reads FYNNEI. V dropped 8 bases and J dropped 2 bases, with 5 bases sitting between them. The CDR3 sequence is CASLNTDTQYF. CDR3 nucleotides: TGTGCCAGCCTCAACACAGATACGCAGTATTTT. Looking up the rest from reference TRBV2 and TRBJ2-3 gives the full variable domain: EPEVTQTPSHQVTQMGQEVILRCVPISNHLYFYWYRQILGQKVEFLVSFYNNEISEKSEIFDDQFSVERPDGSNFTLKIRSTKLEDSAMYFCASLNTDTQYFGPGTRLTVL.

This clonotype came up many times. CDR3 region: CASSLVLGETQYF. The DNA for the CDR3 is TGTGCCAGCAGCTTAGTCTTAGGGGAGACCCAGTACTTC. The chain joins TRBV11-2 to TRBJ2-5; D remains ambiguous. Trimming cost V 1 base and J 5 bases, with 8 bases left between them. Per the germline V gene, CDR1 is SGHAT and CDR2 is FQNNGV. CDR3 length: 13 amino acids.

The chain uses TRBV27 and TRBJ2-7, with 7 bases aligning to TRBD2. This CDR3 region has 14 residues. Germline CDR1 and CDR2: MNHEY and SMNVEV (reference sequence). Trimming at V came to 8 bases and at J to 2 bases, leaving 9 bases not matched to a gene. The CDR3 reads CASYPSGLPYEQYF. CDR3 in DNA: TGTGCCAGCTATCCTTCGGGACTACCCTACGAGCAGTACTTC.

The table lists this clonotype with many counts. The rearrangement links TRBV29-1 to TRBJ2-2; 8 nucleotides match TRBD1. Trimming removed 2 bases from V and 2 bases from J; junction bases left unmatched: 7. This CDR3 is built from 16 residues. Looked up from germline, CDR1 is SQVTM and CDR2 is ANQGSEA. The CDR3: CSVERPGGENTGELFF. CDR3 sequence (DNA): TGCAGCGTTGAAAGGCCAGGGGGCGAAAACACCGGGGAGCTGTTTTTT.

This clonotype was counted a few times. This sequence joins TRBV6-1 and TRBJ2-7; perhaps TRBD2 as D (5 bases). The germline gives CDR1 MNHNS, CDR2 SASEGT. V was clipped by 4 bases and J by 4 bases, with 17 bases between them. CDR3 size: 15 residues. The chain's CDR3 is CASSGRQDLKYEQYF. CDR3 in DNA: TGTGCCAGCAGTGGGAGGCAGGACTTAAAATACGAGCAGTACTTC.

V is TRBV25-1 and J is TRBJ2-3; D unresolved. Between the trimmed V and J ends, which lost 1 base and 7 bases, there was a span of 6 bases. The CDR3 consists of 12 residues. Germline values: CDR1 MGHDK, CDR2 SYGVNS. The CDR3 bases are TGTGCCAGCAGTGAATTGTCGAATACGCAGTATTTT. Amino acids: CASSELSNTQYF.

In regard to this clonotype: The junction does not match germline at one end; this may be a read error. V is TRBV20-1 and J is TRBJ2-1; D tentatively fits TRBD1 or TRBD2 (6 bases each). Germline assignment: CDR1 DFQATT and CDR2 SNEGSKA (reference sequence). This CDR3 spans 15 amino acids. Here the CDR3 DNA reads TGCAGTGCCAGAGGGGGGCTAGGTTCCTACAATGAGCAGTTCTTC. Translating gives CSARGGLGSYNEQFF.

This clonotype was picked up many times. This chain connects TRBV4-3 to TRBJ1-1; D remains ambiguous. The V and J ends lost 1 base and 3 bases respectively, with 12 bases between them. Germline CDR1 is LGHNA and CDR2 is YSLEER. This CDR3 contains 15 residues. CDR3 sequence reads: CASSQAVDTDTEAFF. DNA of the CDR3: TGCGCCAGCAGCCAAGCGGTTGATACAGACACTGAAGCTTTCTTT.

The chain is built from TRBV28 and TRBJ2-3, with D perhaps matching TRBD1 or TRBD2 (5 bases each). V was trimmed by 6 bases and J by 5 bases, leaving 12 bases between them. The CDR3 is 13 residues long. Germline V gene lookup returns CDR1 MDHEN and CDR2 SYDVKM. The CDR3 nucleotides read TGTGCCAGCAGCCCCAATGGGGGAGATACGCAGTATTTT. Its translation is CASSPNGGDTQYF. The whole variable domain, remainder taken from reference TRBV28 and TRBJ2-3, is DVKVTQSSRYLVKRTGEKVFLECVQDMDHENMFWYRQDPGLGLRLIYFSYDVKMKEKGDIPEGYSVSREKKERFSLILESASTNQTSMYLCASSPNGGDTQYFGPGTRLTVL.

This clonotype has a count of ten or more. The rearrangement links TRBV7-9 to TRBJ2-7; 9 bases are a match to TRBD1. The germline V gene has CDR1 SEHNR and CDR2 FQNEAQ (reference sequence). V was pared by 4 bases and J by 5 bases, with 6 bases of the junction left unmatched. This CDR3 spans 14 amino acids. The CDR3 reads CASSSGQGRDEQYF. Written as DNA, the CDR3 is TGTGCCAGCAGCTCAGGACAGGGGAGAGACGAGCAGTACTTC.

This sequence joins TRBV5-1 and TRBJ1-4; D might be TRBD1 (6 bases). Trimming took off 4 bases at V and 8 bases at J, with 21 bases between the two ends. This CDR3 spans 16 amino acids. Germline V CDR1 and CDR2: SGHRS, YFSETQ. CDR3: CASSLGQVPLGEKLFF. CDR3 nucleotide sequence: TGCGCCAGCAGCCTGGGACAAGTCCCGTTGGGGGAAAAACTGTTTTTT.

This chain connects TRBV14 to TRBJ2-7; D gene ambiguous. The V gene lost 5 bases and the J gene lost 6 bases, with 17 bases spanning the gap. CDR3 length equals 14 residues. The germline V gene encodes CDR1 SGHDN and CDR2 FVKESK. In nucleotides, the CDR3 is TGTGCCAGCAGCTACGCCGGAATACACTCCGAGCAGTACTTC. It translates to CASSYAGIHSEQYF.

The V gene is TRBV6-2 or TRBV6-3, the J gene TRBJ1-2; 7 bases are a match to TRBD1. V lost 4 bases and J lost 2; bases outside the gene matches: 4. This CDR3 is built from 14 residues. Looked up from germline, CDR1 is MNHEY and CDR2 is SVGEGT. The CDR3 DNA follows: TGTGCCAGCAGTTCAAACAGGGGAAACTATGGCTACACCTTC. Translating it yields CASSSNRGNYGYTF.

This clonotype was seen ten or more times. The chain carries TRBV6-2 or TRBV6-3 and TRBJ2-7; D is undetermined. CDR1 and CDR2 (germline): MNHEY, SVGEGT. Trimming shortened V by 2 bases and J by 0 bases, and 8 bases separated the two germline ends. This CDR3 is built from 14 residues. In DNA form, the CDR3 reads TGTGCCAGCAGTTACCCGTCAGGCTCCTACGAGCAGTACTTC. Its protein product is CASSYPSGSYEQYF.

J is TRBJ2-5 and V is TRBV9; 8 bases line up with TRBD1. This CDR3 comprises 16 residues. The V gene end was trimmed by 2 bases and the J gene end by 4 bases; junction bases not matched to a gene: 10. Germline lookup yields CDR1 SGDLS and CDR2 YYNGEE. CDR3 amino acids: CASSVFDRGVLETQYF. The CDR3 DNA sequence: TGTGCCAGCAGCGTCTTCGACAGGGGAGTATTAGAGACCCAGTACTTC.

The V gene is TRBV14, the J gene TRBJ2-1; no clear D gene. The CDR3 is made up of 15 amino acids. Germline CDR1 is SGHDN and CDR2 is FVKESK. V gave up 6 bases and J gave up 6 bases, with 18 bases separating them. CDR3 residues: CASRNAEGPLNEQFF. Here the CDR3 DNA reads TGTGCCAGCAGAAATGCAGAAGGGCCCCTCAATGAGCAGTTCTTC.